A selection of T cell receptor beta chains follows, all from one sample in a study of T cell repertoires in cytomegalovirus infection. MiXCR, applied by TCRdb to the reads, yields one record per CDR3 protein. The repertoire includes some 590,000 distinct CDR3 sequences, 40% of them detected once, and 48% sits in the top ten. Antigens for these TCRs are unknown. This specimen was cultured PBMCs, taken from culture after CMV antigen stimulation. These receptor sequences come from a human donor in good health (CMV status not recorded). Some clones in this sample may be carry-over from other donors' samples. Each CDR3 is given with its conserved first and last residue. D genes are given only for firm matches. Clone sizes are given selectively: once, few, many, or a class where the clone is expanded.

>TRBV6-2/TRBV6-3|-|TRBJ2-3|-
TGTGCCAGCAGTTATGGTGACGGAGATACGCAGTATTTT
CASSYGDGDTQYF
>TRBV12-3/TRBV12-4|TRBD2|TRBJ2-1|few
TGTGCCAGCACCCGGACTAGCGGGAAAGGTAATGAGCAGTTCTTC
CASTRTSGKGNEQFF
>TRBV7-9|TRBD2|TRBJ2-2|-
TGTGCCAGCAGCTTATTAGTAGTAGCGGGACGCACCGGGGAGCTGTTTTTT
CASSLLVVAGRTGELFF
>TRBV7-9|-|TRBJ2-3|-
TGTGCCAGCAGCTTTGGGGGAGTCACAGATACGCAGTATTTT
CASSFGGVTDTQYF
>TRBV4-1|TRBD1|TRBJ1-2|-
TGTGCCAGCAGCCAAGATTTACAGGGGAAGGATTATGGCTACACCTTC
CASSQDLQGKDYGYTF
>TRBV7-2|TRBD2|TRBJ2-7|few
TGTGCCAGCAGCTTAGCTGGGACTAGCGGGGACTCGGTACCCTACGAGCAGTACTTC
CASSLAGTSGDSVPYEQYF
>TRBV4-1|-|TRBJ2-6|-
TGCGCCAGCAGCCAAGCTTTCGGTCGCTCTGGGGCCAACGTCCTGACTTTC
CASSQAFGRSGANVLTF
>TRBV7-2|-|TRBJ1-1|-
TGTGCCAGCAGCTTCATTCTGGCCCCCCCCCCTGAAGCTTTCTTT
CASSFILAPPPEAFF
>TRBV6-5|-|TRBJ1-1|many
TGTGCCAGTACCAGGGGGAACACTGAAGCTTTCTTT
CASTRGNTEAFF
>TRBV6-2/TRBV6-3|-|TRBJ1-5|-
TGTGCCAGCAACCCCGGGGGGGGCGCTCAGCCCCAGCATTTT
CASNPGGGAQPQHF
>TRBV12-3/TRBV12-4|-|TRBJ2-5|few
TGTGCCAGCACCGCGGGACACCATCAAGAGACCCAGTACTTC
CASTAGHHQETQYF
>TRBV4-1|TRBD2|TRBJ2-7|once
TGCGCCAGCAGCCAAGATTTCCGTATGGGGGGGATCTCCTACGAGCAGTACTTC
CASSQDFRMGGISYEQYF
>TRBV6-2/TRBV6-3|-|TRBJ1-5|few
TGTGCCAGCAGTTCCTCGGGCGGGGAGCGTCAGCCCCAGCATTTT
CASSSSGGERQPQHF
>TRBV7-9|TRBD2|TRBJ2-3|-
TGTGCCAGCAGCTTTTCGGGAGGGCCGCTAGATACGCAGTATTTT
CASSFSGGPLDTQYF
>TRBV7-6|-|TRBJ2-1|many
TGTGCCAGCAGCACCCAAACTAGCAATGAGCAGTTCTTC
CASSTQTSNEQFF
>TRBV4-1|-|TRBJ2-7|-
TGCGCCAGCAGCCACGGATACTCCTCCTACGAGCAGTACTTC
CASSHGYSSYEQYF
>TRBV7-9|-|TRBJ2-7|few
TGTGCCAGCAGCCCGGTTACGTCCACCCCCGACAGGAGCTCCTACGAGCAGTACTTC
CASSPVTSTPDRSSYEQYF
>TRBV11-2|-|TRBJ2-3|-
TGTGCCAGCACCCTAGTGGGGGCTAATACGCAGTATTTT
CASTLVGANTQYF
>TRBV7-8|-|TRBJ2-6|-
TGTGCCAGCAGCTTAGGTCGGGGGGCGGGCTCTGGGGCCAACGTCCTGACTTTC
CASSLGRGAGSGANVLTF
>TRBV12-3/TRBV12-4|TRBD2|TRBJ2-1|-
TGTGCCAGCAGGACTGGGACTAGCGGGAGGGAGCAGTTCTTC
CASRTGTSGREQFF
>TRBV29-1|-|TRBJ1-4|few
TGCAGCGTTGGGGGGCGGGGAGACGCAACTAATGAAAAACTGTTTTTT
CSVGGRGDATNEKLFF
>TRBV4-2|TRBD2|TRBJ2-1|-
TGTGCCAGCAGCCAACCCCCGGGGCTAGCGGGGGGGCGCGGGAATGAGCAGTTCTTC
CASSQPPGLAGGRGNEQFF
>TRBV6-5|TRBD1|TRBJ1-1|-
TGTGCCAGCAGTCCGGGACAGTCGAACACTGAAGCTTTCTTT
CASSPGQSNTEAFF
>TRBV27|-|TRBJ1-5|few
TGTGCCAGCACCCTTCCCAGTCAGCCCCAGCATTTT
CASTLPSQPQHF
>TRBV6-1|-|TRBJ2-2|-
TGTGCCACCCTTGGGGAGGCCAGATGGACCGGGGAGCTGTTTTTT
CATLGEARWTGELFF
>TRBV7-6|-|TRBJ2-7|few
TGTGCCAGCAGCCCCTCGATCCACGAGCAGTACTTC
CASSPSIHEQYF
>TRBV19|TRBD1|TRBJ1-5|-
TGTGCCAGTAGTATAGATCTTGGGACAGGGGGGAATCAGCCCCAGCATTTT
CASSIDLGTGGNQPQHF
>TRBV19|-|TRBJ2-2|-
TGTGCCAGTAGTATAGCGAGGAGCGGTCCCCGTGGGGAGCTGTTTTTT
CASSIARSGPRGELFF
>TRBV28|-|TRBJ2-5|-
TGTGCCAGCAGTTTATGGCGAAGGGGCCAAGAGACCCAGTACTTC
CASSLWRRGQETQYF
>TRBV12-3/TRBV12-4|-|TRBJ2-2|few
TGTGCCAGCACCTCCAGGGGTACCCCCAACACCGGGGAGCTGTTTTTT
CASTSRGTPNTGELFF
>TRBV6-6|TRBD2|TRBJ2-3|once
TGTGCCAGCAGTCCCGTCGGGACTAGCGGGGGGGCAGATACGCAGTATTTT
CASSPVGTSGGADTQYF